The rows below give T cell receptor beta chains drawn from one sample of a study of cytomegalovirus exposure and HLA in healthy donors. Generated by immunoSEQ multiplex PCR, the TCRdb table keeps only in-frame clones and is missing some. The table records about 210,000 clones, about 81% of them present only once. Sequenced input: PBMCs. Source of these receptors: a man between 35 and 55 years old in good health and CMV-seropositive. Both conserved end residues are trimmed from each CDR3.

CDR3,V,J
ASRAGLKNIQY,TRBV27,TRBJ2-4
ASSPPSVNTEAF,TRBV18,TRBJ1-1
ASSVELALSSYNEQF,TRBV9,TRBJ2-1
ASSPLVETGELF,TRBV7-7,TRBJ2-2
AWGVGGGRPNTIY,TRBV30,TRBJ1-3
ASSLAGAGGELF,TRBV11-2,TRBJ2-2
ASSLDGPQETQY,TRBV5-1,TRBJ2-5
ASSLEPAGGLPLYNEQF,TRBV7-8,TRBJ2-1
ASSLGRSSTGELF,TRBV5-1,TRBJ2-2
ASSPTGKKDTEAF,TRBV9,TRBJ1-1
ASSLRELFYGYT,TRBV28,TRBJ1-2
ASSFSSGRGNIQY,TRBV7-9,TRBJ2-4
ASSLVGQGVGDTQY,TRBV7-9,TRBJ2-3
ASSPGQGATNEKLF,TRBV5-1,TRBJ1-4
ASSSDREATQY,TRBV5-1,TRBJ2-5
SVEGTSGSPYSYNEQF,TRBV29-1,TRBJ2-1
ASSHSGSTDTQY,TRBV11-1,TRBJ2-3
ASSFEGGTYEQY,TRBV7-9,TRBJ2-7
ASSLSGGWNEQF,TRBV27,TRBJ2-1
ASSVVASGRSYNEQF,TRBV9,TRBJ2-1
ASRGDREHIQY,TRBV6-1,TRBJ2-4
ASSYSRGYYIQY,TRBV6-6,TRBJ2-4
ASSFRSGQGIDTQY,TRBV19,TRBJ2-3
ASSEGIVINYGYT,TRBV2,TRBJ1-2
ASSLARFLAGGPYEQY,TRBV7-2,TRBJ2-7
ASSDVGSYGYT,TRBV6-4,TRBJ1-2
ASSQQGNQPQH,TRBV18,TRBJ1-5
ASSPAGRGPNNEQF,TRBV7-3,TRBJ2-1
ASRRDRQISYEQY,TRBV2,TRBJ2-7
ASSDLAGHEQY,TRBV2,TRBJ2-7
ASSQESRQATGELF,TRBV4-1,TRBJ2-2
ASSVTGAYGYT,TRBV19,TRBJ1-2
ASRPGTGGNQPQH,TRBV5-1,TRBJ1-5
ASSPTGTDYGYT,TRBV21-1,TRBJ1-2
ASEPGTVLLWSGNTIY,TRBV19,TRBJ1-3
ASSEGSAPGDNEQF,TRBV5-1,TRBJ2-1